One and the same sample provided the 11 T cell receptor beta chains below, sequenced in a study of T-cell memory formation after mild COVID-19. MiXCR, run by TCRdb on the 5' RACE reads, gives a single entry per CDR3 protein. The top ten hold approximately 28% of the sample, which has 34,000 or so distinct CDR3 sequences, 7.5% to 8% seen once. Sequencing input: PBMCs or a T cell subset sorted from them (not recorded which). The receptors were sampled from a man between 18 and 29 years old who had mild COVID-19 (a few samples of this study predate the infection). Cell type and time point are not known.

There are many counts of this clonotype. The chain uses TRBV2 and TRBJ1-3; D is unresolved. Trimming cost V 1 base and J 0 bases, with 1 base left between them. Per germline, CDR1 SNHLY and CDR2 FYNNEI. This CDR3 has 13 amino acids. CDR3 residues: CASSEGSGNTIYF. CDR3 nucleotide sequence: TGTGCCAGCAGTGAAGGCTCTGGAAACACCATATATTTT.

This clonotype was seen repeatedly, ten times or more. The CDR3 nucleotides read TGTGCCAGCAGCCAGGGGGGCTATGGCTACACCTTC. As protein: CASSQGGYGYTF. The chain employs TRBV3-1 and TRBJ1-2; possibly TRBD1 for D (5 bases). Trimming took off 3 bases at V and 4 bases at J, with 6 bases between the two ends. Germline-derived CDR1 and CDR2 are LGHDT and YNNKEL (reference sequence). This CDR3 is 12 amino acids long. Full variable domain (rest looked up from reference TRBV3-1 and TRBJ1-2): DTAVSQTPKYLVTQMGNDKSIKCEQNLGHDTMYWYKQDSKKFLKIMFSYNNKELIINETVPNRFSPKSPDKAHLNLHINSLELGDSAVYFCASSQGGYGYTFGSGTRLTVV.

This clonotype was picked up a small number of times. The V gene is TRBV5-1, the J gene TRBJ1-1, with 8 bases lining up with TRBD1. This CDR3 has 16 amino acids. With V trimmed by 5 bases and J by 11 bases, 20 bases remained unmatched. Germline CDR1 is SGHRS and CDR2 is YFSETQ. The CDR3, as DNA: TGCGCCAGCAGGGCTAGCATCGGACAGGGCCACTTTCCGGCTTTCTTT. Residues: CASRASIGQGHFPAFF.

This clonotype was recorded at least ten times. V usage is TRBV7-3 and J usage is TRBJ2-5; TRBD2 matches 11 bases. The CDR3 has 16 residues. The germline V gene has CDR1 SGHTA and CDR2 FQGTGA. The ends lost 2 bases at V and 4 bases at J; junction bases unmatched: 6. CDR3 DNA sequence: TGTGCCAGCAGCTTAGGCGTAGCGGGGGGGGCAGAGACCCAGTACTTC. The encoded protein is CASSLGVAGGAETQYF.

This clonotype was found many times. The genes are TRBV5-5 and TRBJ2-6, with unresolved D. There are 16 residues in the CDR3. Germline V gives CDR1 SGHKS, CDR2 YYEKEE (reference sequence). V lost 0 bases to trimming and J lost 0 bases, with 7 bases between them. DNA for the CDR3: TGTGCCAGCAGCTTGGATGTTAGCTCTGGGGCCAACGTCCTGACTTTC. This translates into CASSLDVSSGANVLTF.

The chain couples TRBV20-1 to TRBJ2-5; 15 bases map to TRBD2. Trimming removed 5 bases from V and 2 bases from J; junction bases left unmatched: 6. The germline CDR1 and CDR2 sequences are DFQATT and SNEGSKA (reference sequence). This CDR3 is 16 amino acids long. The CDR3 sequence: CSAAGLAGGAQETQYF. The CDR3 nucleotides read TGCAGTGCTGCGGGACTAGCGGGGGGAGCTCAAGAGACCCAGTACTTC.

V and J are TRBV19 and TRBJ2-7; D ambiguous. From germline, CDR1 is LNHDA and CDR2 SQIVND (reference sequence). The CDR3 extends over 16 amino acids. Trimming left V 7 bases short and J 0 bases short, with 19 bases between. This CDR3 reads CASKDVSVTSSYEQYF. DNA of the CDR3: TGTGCCAGTAAGGACGTATCAGTGACGAGCTCCTACGAGCAGTACTTC.

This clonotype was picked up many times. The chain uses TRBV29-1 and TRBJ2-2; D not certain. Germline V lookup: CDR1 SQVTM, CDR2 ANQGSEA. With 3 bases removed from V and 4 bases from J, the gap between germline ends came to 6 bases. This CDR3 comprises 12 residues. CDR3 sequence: CSVEGSTGELFF. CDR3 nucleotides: TGCAGCGTTGAGGGGTCCACCGGGGAGCTGTTTTTT.

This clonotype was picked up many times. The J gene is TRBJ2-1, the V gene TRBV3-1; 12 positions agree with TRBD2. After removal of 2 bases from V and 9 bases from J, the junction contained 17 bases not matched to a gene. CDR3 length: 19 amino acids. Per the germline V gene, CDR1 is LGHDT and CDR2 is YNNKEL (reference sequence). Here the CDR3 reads CASSQRSVGSGLAGFEQFF. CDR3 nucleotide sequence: TGTGCCAGCAGCCAACGAAGCGTCGGGAGCGGACTAGCGGGGTTTGAGCAGTTCTTC.

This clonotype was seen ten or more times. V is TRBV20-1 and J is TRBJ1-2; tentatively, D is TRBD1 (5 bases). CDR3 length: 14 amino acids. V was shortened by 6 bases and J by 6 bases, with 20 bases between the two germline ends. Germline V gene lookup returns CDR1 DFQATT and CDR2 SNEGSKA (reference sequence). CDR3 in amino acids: CSALPGLHFDGYTF. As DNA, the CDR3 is TGCAGTGCCCTTCCGGGGCTCCATTTCGATGGCTACACCTTC.

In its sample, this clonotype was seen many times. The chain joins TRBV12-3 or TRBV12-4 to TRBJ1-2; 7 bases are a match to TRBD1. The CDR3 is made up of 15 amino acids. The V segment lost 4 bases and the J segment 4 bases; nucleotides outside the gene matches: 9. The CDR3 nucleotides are TGTGCCAGCAGTTCCCCAGAGGGGGCCCTCTATGGCTACACCTTC. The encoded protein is CASSSPEGALYGYTF.